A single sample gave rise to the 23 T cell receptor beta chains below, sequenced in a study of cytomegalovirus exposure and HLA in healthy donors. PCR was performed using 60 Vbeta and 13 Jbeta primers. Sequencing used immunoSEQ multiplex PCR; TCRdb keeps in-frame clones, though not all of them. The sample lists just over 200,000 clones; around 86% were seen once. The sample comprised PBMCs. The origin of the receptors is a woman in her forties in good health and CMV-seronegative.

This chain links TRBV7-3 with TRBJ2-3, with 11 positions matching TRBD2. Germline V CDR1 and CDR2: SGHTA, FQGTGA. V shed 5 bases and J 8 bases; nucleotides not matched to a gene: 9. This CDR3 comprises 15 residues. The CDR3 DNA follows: TGTGCCAGCAGCGCCACTAGCGGGAGTTTGGTTACGCAGTATTTT. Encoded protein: CASSATSGSLVTQYF.

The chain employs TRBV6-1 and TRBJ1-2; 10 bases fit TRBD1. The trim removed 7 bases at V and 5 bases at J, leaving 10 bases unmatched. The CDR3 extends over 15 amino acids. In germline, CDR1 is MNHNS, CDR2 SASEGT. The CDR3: CASIAGTGAMYGYTF. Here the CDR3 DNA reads TGTGCCAGCATCGCCGGGACAGGGGCGATGTATGGCTACACCTTC.

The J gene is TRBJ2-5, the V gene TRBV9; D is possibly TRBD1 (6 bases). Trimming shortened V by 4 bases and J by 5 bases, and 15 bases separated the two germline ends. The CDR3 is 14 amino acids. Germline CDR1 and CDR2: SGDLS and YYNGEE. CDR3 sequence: CASSLGGATETQYF. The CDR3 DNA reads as TGTGCCAGCAGCCTAGGGGGAGCGACGGAGACCCAGTACTTC.

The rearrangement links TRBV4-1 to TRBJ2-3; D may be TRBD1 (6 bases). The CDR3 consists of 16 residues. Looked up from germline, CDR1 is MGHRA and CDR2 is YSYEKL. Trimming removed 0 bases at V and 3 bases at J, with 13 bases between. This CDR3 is CASSQDANRATDTQYF. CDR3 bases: TGCGCCAGCAGCCAAGACGCGAACAGGGCGACAGATACGCAGTATTTT.

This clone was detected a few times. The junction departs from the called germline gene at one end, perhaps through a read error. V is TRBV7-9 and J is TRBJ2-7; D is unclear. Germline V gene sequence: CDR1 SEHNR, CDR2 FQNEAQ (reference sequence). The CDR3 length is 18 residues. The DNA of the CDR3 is TGTTCCAGCAGCTTTAGTCCCGGTCTGCTTTATCCTTCCCTCGAGCAGTACTTC. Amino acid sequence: CSSSFSPGLLYPSLEQYF.

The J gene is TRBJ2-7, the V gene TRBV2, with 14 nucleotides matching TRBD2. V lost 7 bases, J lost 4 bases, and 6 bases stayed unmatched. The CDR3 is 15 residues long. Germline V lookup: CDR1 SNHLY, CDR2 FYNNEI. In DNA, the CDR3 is TGTGCCAGCACGGGACTAGCGGGAGCTACGTACGAGCAGTACTTC. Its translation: CASTGLAGATYEQYF. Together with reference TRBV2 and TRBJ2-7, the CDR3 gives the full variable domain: EPEVTQTPSHQVTQMGQEVILRCVPISNHLYFYWYRQILGQKVEFLVSFYNNEISEKSEIFDDQFSVERPDGSNFTLKIRSTKLEDSAMYFCASTGLAGATYEQYFGPGTRLTVT.

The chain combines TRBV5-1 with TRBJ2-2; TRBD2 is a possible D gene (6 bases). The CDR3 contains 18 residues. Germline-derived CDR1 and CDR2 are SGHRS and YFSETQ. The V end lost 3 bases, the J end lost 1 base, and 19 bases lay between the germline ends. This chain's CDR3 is CASSYPPEEGLNTGELFF. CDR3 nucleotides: TGCGCCAGCAGCTACCCCCCAGAGGAGGGCCTGAACACCGGGGAGCTGTTTTTT.

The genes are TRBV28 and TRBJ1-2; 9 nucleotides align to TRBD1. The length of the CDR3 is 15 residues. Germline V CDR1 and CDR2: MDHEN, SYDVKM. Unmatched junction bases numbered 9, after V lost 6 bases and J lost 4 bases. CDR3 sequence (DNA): TGTGCCAGCAGATCCGGGACAGGGTCTTTCTATGGCTACACCTTC. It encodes CASRSGTGSFYGYTF.

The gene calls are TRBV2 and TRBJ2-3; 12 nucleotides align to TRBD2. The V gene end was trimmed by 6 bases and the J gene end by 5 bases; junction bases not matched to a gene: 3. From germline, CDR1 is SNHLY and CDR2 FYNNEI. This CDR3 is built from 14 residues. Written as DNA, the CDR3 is TGTGCCAGCAGGACTAGCGGGAGTGAAGATACGCAGTATTTT. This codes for CASRTSGSEDTQYF.

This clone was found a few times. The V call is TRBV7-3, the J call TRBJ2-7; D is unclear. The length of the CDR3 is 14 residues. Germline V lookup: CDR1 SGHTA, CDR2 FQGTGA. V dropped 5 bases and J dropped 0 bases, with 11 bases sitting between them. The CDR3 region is CASSRVPYSYEQYF. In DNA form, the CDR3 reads TGTGCCAGCAGCCGGGTGCCCTACTCCTACGAGCAGTACTTC.

The CDR3 coding sequence is TGTGCCAGTACCGACGTCGGGGCGGGAGGCACTGAAGCTTTCTTT. This translates into CASTDVGAGGTEAFF. The genes are TRBV19 and TRBJ1-1, with D possibly TRBD1 on 5 matching bases. Per the germline V gene, CDR1 is LNHDA and CDR2 is SQIVND (reference sequence). The V gene lost 7 bases and the J gene lost 4 bases, with 19 bases spanning the gap. CDR3 length: 15 amino acids.

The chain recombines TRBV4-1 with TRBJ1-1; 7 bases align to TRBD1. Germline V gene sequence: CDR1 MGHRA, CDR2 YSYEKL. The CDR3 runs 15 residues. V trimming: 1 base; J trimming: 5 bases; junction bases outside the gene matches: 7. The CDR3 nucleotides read TGCGCCAGCAGCCAAGGACAGGGCGGGGGGACTGAAGCTTTCTTT. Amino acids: CASSQGQGGGTEAFF.

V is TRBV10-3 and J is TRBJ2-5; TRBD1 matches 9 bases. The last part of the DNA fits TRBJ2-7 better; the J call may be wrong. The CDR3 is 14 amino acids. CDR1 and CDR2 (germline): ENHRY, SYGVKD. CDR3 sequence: CAISWDRVGDEQYF. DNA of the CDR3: TGTGCCATCAGTTGGGACAGGGTAGGCGACGAGCAGTACTTC.

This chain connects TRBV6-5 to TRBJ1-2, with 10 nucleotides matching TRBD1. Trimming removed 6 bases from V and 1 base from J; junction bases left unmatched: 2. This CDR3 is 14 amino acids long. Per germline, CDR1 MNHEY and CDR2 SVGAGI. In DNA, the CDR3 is TGTGCCAGCAGCCGGACAGGGGGTAACTATGGCTACACCTTC. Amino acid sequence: CASSRTGGNYGYTF.

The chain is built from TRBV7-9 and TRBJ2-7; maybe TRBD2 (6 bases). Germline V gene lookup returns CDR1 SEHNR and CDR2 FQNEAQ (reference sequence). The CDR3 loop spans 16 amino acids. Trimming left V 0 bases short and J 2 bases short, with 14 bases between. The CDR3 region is CASSLALGRGTYEQYF. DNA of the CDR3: TGTGCCAGCAGCTTAGCTCTGGGACGGGGGACCTACGAGCAGTACTTC.

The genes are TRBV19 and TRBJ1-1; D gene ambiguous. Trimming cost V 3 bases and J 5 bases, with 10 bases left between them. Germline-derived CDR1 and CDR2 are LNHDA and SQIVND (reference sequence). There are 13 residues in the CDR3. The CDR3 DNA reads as TGTGCCAGTAGTATGCTCGGGGAAACTGAAGCTTTCTTT. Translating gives CASSMLGETEAFF.

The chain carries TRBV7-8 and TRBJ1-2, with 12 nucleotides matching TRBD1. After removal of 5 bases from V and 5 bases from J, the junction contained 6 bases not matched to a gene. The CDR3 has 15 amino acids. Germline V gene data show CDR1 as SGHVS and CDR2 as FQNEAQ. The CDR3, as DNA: TGTGCCAGCAGCGAAGGGACAGGGGGCTTGTATGGCTACACCTTC. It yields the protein CASSEGTGGLYGYTF.

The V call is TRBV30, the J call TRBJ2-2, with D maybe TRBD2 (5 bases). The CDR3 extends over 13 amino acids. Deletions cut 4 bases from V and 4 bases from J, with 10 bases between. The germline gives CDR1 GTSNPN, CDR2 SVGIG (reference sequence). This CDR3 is CAWTRASTGELFF. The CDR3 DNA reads TGTGCCTGGACGCGGGCTAGCACCGGGGAGCTGTTTTTT.

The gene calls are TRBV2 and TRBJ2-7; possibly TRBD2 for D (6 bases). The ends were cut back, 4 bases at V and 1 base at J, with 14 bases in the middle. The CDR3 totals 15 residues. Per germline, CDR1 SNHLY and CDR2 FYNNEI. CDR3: CASSVSETRSYEQYF. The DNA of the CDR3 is TGTGCCAGCAGTGTATCCGAGACTAGGTCCTACGAGCAGTACTTC.

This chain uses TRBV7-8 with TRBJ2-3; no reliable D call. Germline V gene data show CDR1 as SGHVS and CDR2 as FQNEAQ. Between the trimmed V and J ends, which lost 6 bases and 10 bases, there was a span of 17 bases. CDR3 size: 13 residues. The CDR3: CASSLTPFVAQYF. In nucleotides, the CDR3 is TGTGCCAGCAGTTTAACCCCGTTCGTAGCGCAGTATTTT.

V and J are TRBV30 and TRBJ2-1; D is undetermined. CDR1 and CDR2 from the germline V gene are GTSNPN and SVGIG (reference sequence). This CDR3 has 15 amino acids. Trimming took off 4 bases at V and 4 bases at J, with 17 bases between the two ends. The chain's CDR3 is CAWKRARQPYNEQFF. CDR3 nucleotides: TGTGCCTGGAAGCGAGCGCGCCAACCTTACAATGAGCAGTTCTTC.

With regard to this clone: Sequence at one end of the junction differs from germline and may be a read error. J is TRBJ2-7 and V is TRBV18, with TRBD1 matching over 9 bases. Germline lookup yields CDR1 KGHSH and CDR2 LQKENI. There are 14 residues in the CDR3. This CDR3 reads CASSPRTGAYEQYF. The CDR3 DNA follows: TGTGCCAGCTCGCCACGGACAGGGGCCTACGAGCAGTACTTC.

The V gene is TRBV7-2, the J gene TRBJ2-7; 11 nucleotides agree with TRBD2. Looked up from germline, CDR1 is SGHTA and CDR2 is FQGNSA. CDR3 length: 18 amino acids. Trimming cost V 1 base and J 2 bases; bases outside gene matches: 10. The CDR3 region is CASSLVGTSGILTYEQYF. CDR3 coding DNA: TGTGCCAGCAGCTTAGTAGGGACTAGCGGCATACTCACCTACGAGCAGTACTTC.